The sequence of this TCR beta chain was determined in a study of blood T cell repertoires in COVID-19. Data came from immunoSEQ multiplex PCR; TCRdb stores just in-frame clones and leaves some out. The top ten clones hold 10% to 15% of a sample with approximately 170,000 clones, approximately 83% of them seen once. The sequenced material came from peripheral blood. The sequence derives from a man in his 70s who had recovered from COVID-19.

DNA of the CDR3: TGTGCCAGCAGCCACCCCCGGGGGTCGGCCACTGAAGCTTTCTTT. Its protein is CASSHPRGSATEAFF. The chain uses TRBV3-1 (or the pseudogene TRBV3-2) and TRBJ1-1; D is perhaps TRBD1 (5 bases). Germline assignment: CDR1 LGHDT and CDR2 YNNKEL (reference sequence). The CDR3 spans 15 residues. Trimming left V 3 bases short and J 4 bases short, with 15 bases between.